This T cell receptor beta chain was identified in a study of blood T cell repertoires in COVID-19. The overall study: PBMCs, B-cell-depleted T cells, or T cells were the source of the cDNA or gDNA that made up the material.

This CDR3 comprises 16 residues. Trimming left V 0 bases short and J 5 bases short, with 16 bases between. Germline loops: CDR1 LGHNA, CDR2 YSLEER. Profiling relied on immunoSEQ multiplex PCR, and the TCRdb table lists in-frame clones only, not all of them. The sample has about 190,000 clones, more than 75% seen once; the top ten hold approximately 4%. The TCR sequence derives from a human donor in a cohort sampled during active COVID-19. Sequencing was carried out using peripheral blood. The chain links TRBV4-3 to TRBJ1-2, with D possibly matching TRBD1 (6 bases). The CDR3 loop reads CASSQDVLTGGYGYTF. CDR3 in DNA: TGCGCCAGCAGCCAAGATGTCTTGACAGGAGGTTATGGCTACACCTTC.